This TCR beta chain was profiled in a study of T cells in Graves' hyperthyroidism and ophthalmopathy. Study in general: Initial diagnosis, before any treatment, was when peripheral blood was collected.

The CDR3 runs 13 residues. The germline V gene has CDR1 SGHAT and CDR2 FQNNGV. The ends lost 5 bases at V and 3 bases at J; junction bases unmatched: 4. Regarding the study as a whole: Peripheral blood also featured most of the thyroid clonotypes expanded above 0.001. Stable hyperthyroidism was told apart from ophthalmopathy by a model built on 13 V-J features. The model made its ophthalmopathy prediction, and onset followed a median approximately 6.5 months later.

This clonotype has a handful of counts. Its antigen is not known. TCR beta CDR3 region amplification was performed from RNA transcripts. An initial round of RT-PCR targeting the TCR CDR3 relied on the HTBI primer set. From the multiplex PCR reads, TCRdb called clonotypes with MiXCR, one entry per CDR3 protein. The table lists hundreds of thousands of distinct CDR3 sequences, around 15% of them singletons. The sequenced sample consisted of blood. The source is a man younger than 35 with Graves' ophthalmopathy. The chain joins TRBV11-2 to TRBJ2-7, with TRBD2 matching over 7 bases. CDR3 DNA: TGTGCCAGCAGCCGGGACTATCTCTACGAGCAGTACTTC. It translates to CASSRDYLYEQYF.